This TCR beta chain is drawn from a study of cytomegalovirus exposure and HLA in healthy donors. CDR3 size: 15 residues. With V trimmed by 5 bases and J by 5 bases, 7 bases remained unmatched. Germline lookup yields CDR1 SGHAT and CDR2 FQNNGV. The PCR ran on 60 Vbeta and 13 Jbeta primers. The table came from immunoSEQ multiplex PCR; TCRdb's copy has only in-frame clones and leaves some out. Here the sample spans 130,000 or so clones, 70% to 80% being singletons. Study-wide results and limits: Many donors shared some public TCRs, even though most TCR sequences were rare.

On this clone: Its antigen is not known.

Sequencing was done on a sample of PBMCs. The TCR was taken from a female donor in good health and CMV-seronegative. The rearrangement uses TRBV11-2 and TRBJ1-1; 11 nucleotides align to TRBD1. The CDR3 bases are TGTGCCAGCAGCCCTTGGGACAGGGGGAGAACTGAAGCTTTCTTT. Amino acids: CASSPWDRGRTEAFF.